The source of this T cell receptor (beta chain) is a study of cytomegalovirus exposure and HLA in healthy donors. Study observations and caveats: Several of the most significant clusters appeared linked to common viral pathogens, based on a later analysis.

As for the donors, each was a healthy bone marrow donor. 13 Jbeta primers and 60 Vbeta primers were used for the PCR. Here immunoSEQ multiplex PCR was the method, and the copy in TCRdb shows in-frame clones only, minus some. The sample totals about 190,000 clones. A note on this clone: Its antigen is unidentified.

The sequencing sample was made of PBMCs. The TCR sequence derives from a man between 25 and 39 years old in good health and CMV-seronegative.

The CDR3 sequence is CASSQDRDQGYTF. For the CDR3, the DNA is TGTGCCAGCAGTCAAGACAGGGATCAAGGCTACACCTTC. The V gene is TRBV7-2, the J gene TRBJ1-2; TRBD1 aligns across 7 bases. The ends lost 6 bases at V and 8 bases at J; junction bases unmatched: 9. The CDR3 contains 13 residues. CDR1 SGHTA and CDR2 FQGNSA come from the germline V gene.